This T cell receptor beta chain came from a study of blood T cell repertoires in COVID-19. Overall study context: Sources were T cells, B-cell-depleted T cells, or PBMCs; the material itself was cDNA or gDNA.

The data were produced by immunoSEQ multiplex PCR, yet TCRdb's version contains in-frame clones alone and is incomplete. The sample lists 95,000 to 100,000 clones; about 91% were seen once. This clone was observed once. Trimming left V 4 bases short and J 5 bases short, with 16 bases between. Germline V gene sequence: CDR1 SGHRS, CDR2 YFSETQ. The CDR3 runs to 16 residues. Input material: peripheral blood. This TCR was sampled from a man aged 50 or older with acute or convalescent COVID-19. This chain uses TRBV5-1 with TRBJ1-6; TRBD1 is a possible D gene (5 bases). The CDR3 DNA reads TGCGCCAGCAGCCGACCCCCGGGACTCGATAATTCACCCCTCCACTTT. This codes for CASSRPPGLDNSPLHF.